The text below deals with one T cell receptor (beta chain). It lacks a known antigen. One base away there is no much larger clone; base qualities are not given. CDR1 and CDR2 are read off the germline V gene as MNHNS and SASEGT. V loses 4 bases at its end and J loses 5 bases; junction bases beyond the gene matches: 5. There are 14 amino acids in the CDR3, from cysteine to phenylalanine inclusive. The kept DNA is CDR3 alone, 42 bases in frame from the first base. This specimen belongs to a study of OX40 agonist ivuxolimab in advanced cancers. Notes on the research overall: Ivuxolimab, which targeted the costimulatory receptor OX40 (CD134), was an agonistic, fully human IgG2 monoclonal antibody. Intravenous ivuxolimab was administered to patients every 2 weeks at six dose levels: 0.01, 0.1, 0.3, 1.5, 3 and 10 mg/kg. Of the approximately 50 dose-escalation patients, hepatocellular carcinoma was present in 19, melanoma in roughly 15, renal cell carcinoma in 9 and head and neck cancer in 9. The dose-escalation cohort was roughly 87% male with a mean age of approximately 60 years, ranging from roughly 23 to 90. Prior anti-PD-1, anti-PD-L1 or anti-CTLA-4 therapy was permitted, and about 40% of dose-escalation patients had received checkpoint inhibitors. Three dose-escalation patients achieved partial responses, one with hepatocellular carcinoma and two with cutaneous melanoma. The purpose of peripheral TCRbeta sequencing was to test whether ivuxolimab changed TCR sequence diversity and led to clonal T-cell expansion. The paper reports the monotherapy dose-escalation portion (N ≈ 52 patients) of the phase I ivuxolimab trial.

For sequencing of the TCRbeta CDR3 region, genomic DNA was extracted from the sorted cells. TCRbeta CDR3 regions were sequenced using the immunoSEQ Assay. Held by TCRdb, this immuneACCESS table contains in-frame sequences only and omits some clones. Under half of the omission traces to an unresolved V gene where checked; the cause of the rest is unknown. Within this sample are around 36,000 clones, with about 82% of them counted one time only. The biggest ten clones account for about 25% of the sample. The trial excluded patients who had a history of autoimmune disease or who were on systemic immunosuppression. Peripheral blood for TCR sequencing was collected from all dose cohorts at baseline, on cycle 4 day 1, and on cycle 7 day 1. The samples were taken from a phase I, first-in-human, multicenter, open-label dose-escalation trial of ivuxolimab. Adults with locally advanced or metastatic melanoma, renal cell, hepatocellular, or head and neck squamous cell carcinoma were enrolled in the trial. CD4+ and CD8+ T cells were sorted separately from peripheral blood before TCR sequencing.

Summary of the overall study and its limitations: In the 0.1-3.0 mg/kg groups, partial responders had among the lowest normalized peripheral clonal expansion, particularly in CD8+ T cells. On average, CD8+ T cells showed more expanded clones than CD4+ T cells after ivuxolimab. The antigen specificity of the peripheral T cells that underwent clonal expansion was not determined. Low levels of normalized T-cell clonal expansion were also seen in some nonresponding patients. Clonal expansion of both CD4+ and CD8+ blood T cells was observed from baseline to week 6 at doses 0.1 to 3.0 mg/kg.

The rearrangement joined TRBV6-1 to TRBJ2-7; 10 middle bases align to TRBD1. This specimen was CD4+ or CD8+ T cells sorted from blood, taken in a trial of the OX40 agonist ivuxolimab. The clonotype comes from an adult with an advanced solid tumor such as melanoma, head and neck, liver or kidney cancer. The CDR3 reads as follows: CASSGGQGKDEQYF. Read as DNA, the sequence is TGTGCCAGCAGTGGGGGACAGGGGAAGGACGAGCAGTACTTC.